Below, 16 T cell receptor beta chains from the same sample are listed, as sequenced in a study of T cell responses to AZD1222 COVID-19 vaccine. The data were produced by immunoSEQ multiplex PCR, yet TCRdb's version contains in-frame clones alone and is incomplete. This sample has around 120,000 clones, with 92% found just once. Sequenced here: peripheral blood, sampled 28 days after the second AZD1222 dose. Receptor source: an adult who received the AZD1222 COVID-19 vaccine.

The genes are TRBV2 and TRBJ2-5; 7 bases are shared with TRBD2. The CDR3 spans 13 residues. Trimming cost V 7 bases and J 4 bases; bases outside gene matches: 6. Germline CDR1 SNHLY, CDR2 FYNNEI. As DNA, the CDR3 is TGTGCCAGCAACGTCTGGGGGGGAGAGACCCAGTACTTC. It specifies CASNVWGGETQYF.

The chain uses TRBV11-3 and TRBJ2-3, with unresolved D. Germline lookup yields CDR1 SGHNT and CDR2 YENEEA. This CDR3 comprises 16 residues. V was cut by 1 base and J by 2 bases, with 13 bases left in between. The CDR3 reads CASSLGPPGSTDTQYF. The CDR3 region has the DNA TGTGCCAGCAGCTTAGGGCCCCCGGGTTCCACAGATACGCAGTATTTT.

CDR3 bases: TGCGCCAGCAGCAACGCACCTCAGGGTCCCGGGGAGCTGTTTTTT. Its protein product is CASSNAPQGPGELFF. The chain uses TRBV5-1 and TRBJ2-2, with D possibly TRBD1 on 5 matching bases. The germline gives CDR1 SGHRS, CDR2 YFSETQ. The V end lost 4 bases, the J end lost 6 bases, and 16 bases lay between the germline ends. There are 15 residues in the CDR3.

This clone was counted a few times. V usage is TRBV11-2 and J usage is TRBJ2-2, with a possible D match to TRBD1 (5 bases). Trimming took 1 base from V and 6 from J, leaving 15 bases between them. This CDR3 is 16 amino acids long. Germline lookup yields CDR1 SGHAT and CDR2 FQNNGV. The CDR3 DNA follows: TGTGCCAGCAGCTTAGTAGGGGCCGAATGGGCCGGGGAGCTGTTTTTT. This encodes CASSLVGAEWAGELFF.

On this clone itself: The junction does not match germline at one end; this may be a read error. The chain employs TRBV4-1 and TRBJ2-1, with D hard to call. Looked up from germline, CDR1 is MGHRA and CDR2 is YSYEKL. The CDR3 runs 15 residues. The CDR3 region is CASSKDGAPFNEQFF. The DNA for the CDR3 is TGCGCCAGCAGCAAAGACGGAGCCCCCTTCAATGAGCAGTTCTTC.

The CDR3 sequence is CASTKGGPGANVLTF. The CDR3 DNA reads TGTGCCAGCACTAAAGGGGGGCCTGGGGCCAACGTCCTGACTTTC. This chain links TRBV28 with TRBJ2-6; D possibly matches TRBD1 or TRBD2 (6 bases each). The CDR3 consists of 15 residues. The germline V gene encodes CDR1 MDHEN and CDR2 SYDVKM. Between the trimmed V and J ends, which lost 7 bases and 2 bases, there was a span of 12 bases.

This clone appeared a single time. The genes are TRBV28 and TRBJ2-2; 8 bases line up with TRBD1. V gave up 5 bases and J gave up 7 bases; unmatched junction bases: 9. The CDR3 spans 15 residues. Per the germline V gene, CDR1 is MDHEN and CDR2 is SYDVKM. The DNA of the CDR3 is TGTGCCAGCAGTCTAAGGACAGGGACGGACGGGGAGCTGTTTTTT. Amino acids: CASSLRTGTDGELFF.

The genes are TRBV19 and TRBJ1-5, with 8 positions matching TRBD1. Looked up from germline, CDR1 is LNHDA and CDR2 is SQIVND (reference sequence). The CDR3 is 19 amino acids. J gave up 1 base and V 5 bases, and 16 bases lay outside the gene matches. As DNA, the CDR3 is TGTGCCAGTAGTCCCTATTTTGGACAGGGAGGGATGAGCAATCAGCCCCAGCATTTT. Protein product: CASSPYFGQGGMSNQPQHF.

This clone showed up just once. The chain uses TRBV24-1 and TRBJ2-5; D might be TRBD2 (6 bases). The germline CDR1 and CDR2 sequences are KGHDR and SFDVKD. The CDR3 is made up of 17 amino acids. V was cut by 2 bases and J by 4 bases, with 19 bases left in between. This CDR3 is CATSDSGTHGGIETQYF. The CDR3 DNA reads as TGTGCCACCAGTGATTCCGGGACCCACGGAGGGATAGAGACCCAGTACTTC.

The rearrangement uses TRBV10-3 and TRBJ2-5, with 8 nucleotides matching TRBD1. In germline, CDR1 is ENHRY, CDR2 SYGVKD. The V and J ends lost 2 bases and 4 bases, in that order; junction bases with no gene match: 3. CDR3 size: 14 residues. Written as DNA, the CDR3 is TGTGCCATCAGTGAGGCAGGGGGCGTAGAGACCCAGTACTTC. Translation: CAISEAGGVETQYF.

This clone was found once. This chain uses TRBV10-3 with TRBJ2-1; D is ambiguous. CDR3 size: 12 residues. Trimming stripped 10 bases from V and 10 bases from J, with 17 bases between. In germline, CDR1 is ENHRY, CDR2 SYGVKD. CDR3 sequence: CASRELPREQFF. For the CDR3, the DNA is TGTGCCAGTAGGGAACTCCCCAGGGAGCAGTTCTTC.

V gene TRBV11-3 combines with J gene TRBJ2-1, with D unclear. The germline CDR1 and CDR2 sequences are SGHNT and YENEEA. Trimming left V 1 base short and J 5 bases short, with 12 bases between. The CDR3 length is 15 residues. The CDR3 reads CASSLGPQPHNEQFF. DNA for the CDR3: TGTGCCAGCAGCTTAGGGCCCCAACCCCACAATGAGCAGTTCTTC.

A note on this clone: One end of the junction fails to match germline, which may point to a read error. This specimen includes other DNA sequences encoding the same CDR3. This sequence joins TRBV7-8 and TRBJ2-7; TRBD1 matches at 10 bases. The V gene's germline CDR1 is SGHVS and CDR2 FQNEAQ. The CDR3 has 15 residues. The CDR3 DNA follows: TGTGCCAGCAGCTCGTCCGGGACAGGGGTCTACGAGCAGTATTTC. This translates into CASSSSGTGVYEQYF.

This clone was detected a few times. The V and J genes are TRBV1 and TRBJ2-7; whether TRBD2, the table's D call, matches the DNA was not checked. TRBV1 is a recognized pseudogene. The CDR3 totals 14 residues. CDR3 protein: CTSRRAGGWNEQYF. The CDR3 nucleotides are TGCACCAGCAGGAGAGCGGGAGGGTGGAACGAGCAGTACTTC.

This chain joins TRBV27 and TRBJ1-1; D remains ambiguous. This CDR3 contains 19 residues. Germline CDR1 reads MNHEY; CDR2 reads SMNVEV (reference sequence). Trimming left V 7 bases short and J 5 bases short, with 32 bases between. The DNA for the CDR3 is TGTGCCAGCATACCCTCTTTTGGGCAGGTTCTCCCCCCGGGGACTGAAGCTTTCTTT. The encoded protein is CASIPSFGQVLPPGTEAFF.

V usage is TRBV12-3 or TRBV12-4 and J usage is TRBJ2-7, with D possibly matching TRBD2 (6 bases). V dropped 4 bases and J dropped 6 bases, with 13 bases sitting between them. The CDR3 loop spans 13 amino acids. The CDR3: CASSSGLLGEQYF. As DNA, the CDR3 is TGTGCCAGCAGTTCGGGACTGTTGGGCGAGCAGTACTTC.